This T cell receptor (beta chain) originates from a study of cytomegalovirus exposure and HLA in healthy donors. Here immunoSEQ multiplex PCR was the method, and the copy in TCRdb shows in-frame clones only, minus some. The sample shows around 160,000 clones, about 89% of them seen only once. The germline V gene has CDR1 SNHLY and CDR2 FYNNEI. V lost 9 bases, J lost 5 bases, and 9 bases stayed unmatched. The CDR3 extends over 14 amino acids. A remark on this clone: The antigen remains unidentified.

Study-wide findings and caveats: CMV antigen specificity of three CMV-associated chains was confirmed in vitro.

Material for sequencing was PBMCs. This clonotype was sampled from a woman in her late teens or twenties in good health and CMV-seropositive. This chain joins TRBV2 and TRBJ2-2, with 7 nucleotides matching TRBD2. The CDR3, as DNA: TGTGCCAGGGGGGGGTTCCAAGGGACCGGGGAGCTGTTTTTT. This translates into CARGGFQGTGELFF.